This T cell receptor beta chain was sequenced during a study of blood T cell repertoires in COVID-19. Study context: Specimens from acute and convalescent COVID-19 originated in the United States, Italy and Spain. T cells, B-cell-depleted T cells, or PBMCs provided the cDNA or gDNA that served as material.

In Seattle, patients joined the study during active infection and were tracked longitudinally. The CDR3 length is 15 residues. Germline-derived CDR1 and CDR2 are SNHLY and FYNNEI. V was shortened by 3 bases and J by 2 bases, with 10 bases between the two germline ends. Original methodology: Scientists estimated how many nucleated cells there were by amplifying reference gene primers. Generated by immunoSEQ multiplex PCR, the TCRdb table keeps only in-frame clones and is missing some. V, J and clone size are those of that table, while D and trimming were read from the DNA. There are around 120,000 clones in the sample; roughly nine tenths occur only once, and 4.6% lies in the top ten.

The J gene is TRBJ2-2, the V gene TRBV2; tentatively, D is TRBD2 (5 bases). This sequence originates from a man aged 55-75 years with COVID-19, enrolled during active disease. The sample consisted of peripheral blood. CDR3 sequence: CASSEEAVNTGELFF. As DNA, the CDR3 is TGTGCCAGCAGTGAGGAGGCGGTAAACACCGGGGAGCTGTTTTTT.